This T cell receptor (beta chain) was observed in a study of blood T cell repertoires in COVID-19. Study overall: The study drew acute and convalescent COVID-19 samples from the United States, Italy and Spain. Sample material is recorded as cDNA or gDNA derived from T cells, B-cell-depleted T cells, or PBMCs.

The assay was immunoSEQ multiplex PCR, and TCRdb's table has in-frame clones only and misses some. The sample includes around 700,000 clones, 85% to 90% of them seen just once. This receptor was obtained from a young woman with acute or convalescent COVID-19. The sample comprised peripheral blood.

The CDR3 DNA reads TGCAGCGAGAAGCTAGCGGGGGGCACAGATACGCAGTATTTT. Translated: CSEKLAGGTDTQYF. The chain links TRBV29-1 to TRBJ2-3, with 10 bases matching TRBD2. In germline, CDR1 is SQVTM, CDR2 ANQGSEA. This CDR3 contains 14 residues. With V trimmed by 7 bases and J by 1 base, 5 bases remained unmatched.